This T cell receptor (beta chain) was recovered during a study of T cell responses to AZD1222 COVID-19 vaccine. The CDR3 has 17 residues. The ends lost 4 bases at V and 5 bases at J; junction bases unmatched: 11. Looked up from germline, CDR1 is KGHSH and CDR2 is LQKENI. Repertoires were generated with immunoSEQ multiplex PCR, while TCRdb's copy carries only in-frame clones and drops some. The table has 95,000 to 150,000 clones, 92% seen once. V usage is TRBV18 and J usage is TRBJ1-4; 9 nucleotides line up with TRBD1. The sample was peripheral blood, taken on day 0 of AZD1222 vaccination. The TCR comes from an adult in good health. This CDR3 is CASSQTGPGTGNEKLFF. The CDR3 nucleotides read TGTGCCAGCTCACAGACGGGGCCCGGGACAGGGAATGAAAAACTGTTTTTT.